This T cell receptor beta chain was profiled in a study of T cell repertoires in cytomegalovirus infection. In the study overall: In public TCR beta signatures, there were indications of both CMV infection and matching HLA type.

This clonotype was seen once. As yet, its antigen is unknown. Overall study findings and caveats: Identification of carriers of CMV plus the relevant HLA was performed using cumulative public TCR beta family frequency. Dominant in the ex vivo response were TCR beta clonotypes restricted by HLA-C and specific for CMV.

TCRdb analysed the reads with MiXCR anew, one entry per CDR3 protein. In the table there are 740,000 or so distinct CDR3 sequences, 35% to 45% of which are singletons. Germline V CDR1 and CDR2: DFQATT, SNEGSKA (reference sequence). This CDR3 has 15 residues. Trimming shortened V by 2 bases and J by 0 bases, and 11 bases separated the two germline ends. The source material was PBMCs. This rearrangement joins TRBV20-1 to TRBJ2-1; D is ambiguous. This receptor was identified in a human donor in good health (CMV status not recorded). Some clones in this sample may be carry-over from other donors' samples. The CDR3 sequence is CSARRLSSSYNEQFF. The DNA of the CDR3 is TGCAGTGCTAGACGTTTAAGTTCCTCCTACAATGAGCAGTTCTTC.